Listed below are T cell receptor beta chains from one sample, sequenced in a study of regulatory T cells in long-lasting Graves disease. TCRdb reprocessed the multiplex PCR reads with MiXCR, giving one entry per CDR3 protein. The repertoire has 600,000 to 800,000 distinct CDR3 sequences, about 30% of them found once; the top ten carry around 40%. The sample here was peripheral blood mononuclear cells (PBMCs), taken when the disease was refractory, from a patient treated with antithyroid drugs. These receptors all come from a female donor with Graves disease. Both conserved end residues are part of each CDR3. D genes are given only for firm matches. The size of a clone is reported for some rows only, either as once, few or many, or as a class for expanded clones.

d_call: TRBD1
clone_size: NA
j_call: TRBJ1-4
v_call: TRBV30
cdr3_aa: CAWRDRSTNEKLFF
cdr3_nt: TGTGCCTGGAGGGACAGGTCAACTAATGAAAAACTGTTTTTT

d_call: NA
clone_size: many
j_call: TRBJ1-6
v_call: TRBV12-3/TRBV12-4
cdr3_aa: CASTKALRGGTLHF
cdr3_nt: TGTGCCAGCACCAAAGCCCTCCGGGGCGGCACCCTCCACTTT

d_call: NA
clone_size: NA
j_call: TRBJ2-7
v_call: TRBV7-2
cdr3_aa: CASSIGLTSYEQYF
cdr3_nt: TGTGCCAGCAGCATTGGACTAACCAGCTACGAGCAGTACTTC

d_call: TRBD2
clone_size: few
j_call: TRBJ2-3
v_call: TRBV29-1
cdr3_aa: CSVGTSGISTDTQYF
cdr3_nt: TGCAGCGTTGGGACTAGCGGGATAAGCACAGATACGCAGTATTTT

d_call: NA
clone_size: many
j_call: TRBJ1-4
v_call: TRBV30
cdr3_aa: CAWNRRNEKLFF
cdr3_nt: TGTGCCTGGAATAGGCGGAATGAAAAACTGTTTTTT

d_call: NA
clone_size: few
j_call: TRBJ1-6
v_call: TRBV27
cdr3_aa: CASSLSRTASPLHF
cdr3_nt: TGTGCCAGCAGTTTAAGCCGAACGGCTTCACCCCTCCACTTT

d_call: NA
clone_size: few
j_call: TRBJ1-5
v_call: TRBV30
cdr3_aa: CAWSPTFVRPQHF
cdr3_nt: TGTGCCTGGAGTCCCACATTTGTGAGGCCCCAGCATTTT

d_call: TRBD1
clone_size: NA
j_call: TRBJ1-5
v_call: TRBV19
cdr3_aa: CASSIRTGNSNQPQHF
cdr3_nt: TGTGCCAGTAGTATCCGGACAGGGAATAGCAATCAGCCCCAGCATTTT

d_call: NA
clone_size: NA
j_call: TRBJ2-7
v_call: TRBV3-1
cdr3_aa: CASSQGPRVDPYEQYF
cdr3_nt: TGTGCCAGCAGCCAAGGTCCGCGGGTGGACCCCTACGAGCAGTACTTC

d_call: TRBD2
clone_size: many
j_call: TRBJ2-7
v_call: TRBV28
cdr3_aa: CASSVGTSGRNEQYF
cdr3_nt: TGTGCCAGCAGTGTAGGCACTAGCGGGAGGAACGAGCAGTACTTC

d_call: NA
clone_size: NA
j_call: TRBJ1-5
v_call: TRBV6-5
cdr3_aa: CASSSTRGQQGMGQPQHF
cdr3_nt: TGTGCCAGCAGTTCCACCCGGGGTCAACAGGGAATGGGACAGCCCCAGCATTTT

d_call: NA
clone_size: few
j_call: TRBJ1-5
v_call: TRBV7-9
cdr3_aa: CASSLGTVDSNQPQHF
cdr3_nt: TGTGCCAGCAGCTTAGGGACAGTAGATAGCAATCAGCCCCAGCATTTT

d_call: NA
clone_size: NA
j_call: TRBJ1-6
v_call: TRBV15
cdr3_aa: CATSREGSKFSVSPLHF
cdr3_nt: TGTGCCACCAGCAGAGAGGGCAGCAAATTCTCGGTCTCACCCCTCCACTTT

d_call: TRBD1
clone_size: few
j_call: TRBJ1-2
v_call: TRBV29-1
cdr3_aa: CSAPTGGFALYGYTF
cdr3_nt: TGCAGCGCGCCGACAGGGGGCTTTGCCCTTTATGGCTACACCTTC

d_call: NA
clone_size: NA
j_call: TRBJ1-5
v_call: TRBV6-1
cdr3_aa: CASRPVIRQPQHF
cdr3_nt: TGTGCCAGCAGGCCAGTCATCCGGCAGCCCCAGCATTTT

d_call: NA
clone_size: NA
j_call: TRBJ1-1
v_call: TRBV20-1
cdr3_aa: CSARDHLYTEAFF
cdr3_nt: TGCAGTGCTAGAGATCACCTATACACTGAAGCTTTCTTT

d_call: NA
clone_size: many
j_call: TRBJ1-4
v_call: TRBV11-2
cdr3_aa: CASSLEPGKLFF
cdr3_nt: TGTGCCAGCAGCTTAGAGCCTGGGAAACTGTTTTTT

d_call: TRBD1
clone_size: NA
j_call: TRBJ2-5
v_call: TRBV25-1
cdr3_aa: CASSEWGQGAGTQYF
cdr3_nt: TGTGCCAGCAGTGAATGGGGACAGGGGGCCGGGACCCAGTACTTC

d_call: NA
clone_size: NA
j_call: TRBJ1-2
v_call: TRBV28
cdr3_aa: CASSLGDPDGYTF
cdr3_nt: TGTGCCAGCAGCTTAGGCGATCCGGATGGCTACACCTTC

d_call: TRBD1
clone_size: few
j_call: TRBJ1-6
v_call: TRBV6-2/TRBV6-3
cdr3_aa: CASSWGQGGSSPLHF
cdr3_nt: TGTGCCAGCAGTTGGGGACAGGGAGGTAGTTCACCCCTCCACTTT

d_call: TRBD1
clone_size: NA
j_call: TRBJ1-6
v_call: TRBV2
cdr3_aa: CASSEWQGESPLHF
cdr3_nt: TGTGCCAGCAGTGAATGGCAGGGGGAATCACCCCTCCACTTT

d_call: NA
clone_size: NA
j_call: TRBJ1-1
v_call: TRBV20-1
cdr3_aa: CSAREGSKREAFF
cdr3_nt: TGCAGTGCTAGAGAAGGGTCAAAACGTGAAGCTTTCTTT

d_call: NA
clone_size: few
j_call: TRBJ2-4
v_call: TRBV3-1
cdr3_aa: CASSQDLLAGLAKNIQYF
cdr3_nt: TGTGCCAGCAGCCAAGATCTTTTGGCAGGCTTAGCCAAAAACATTCAGTACTTC

d_call: TRBD1
clone_size: NA
j_call: TRBJ1-4
v_call: TRBV9
cdr3_aa: CASSVGTGEREKLFF
cdr3_nt: TGTGCCAGCAGCGTAGGGACAGGGGAGCGAGAAAAACTGTTTTTT

d_call: NA
clone_size: few
j_call: TRBJ1-1
v_call: TRBV29-1
cdr3_aa: CSTTENTEAFF
cdr3_nt: TGCAGCACGACAGAGAACACTGAAGCTTTCTTT

d_call: TRBD1
clone_size: few
j_call: TRBJ2-7
v_call: TRBV27
cdr3_aa: CASSKDRGLYEQYF
cdr3_nt: TGTGCCAGCAGCAAAGACAGGGGGCTCTACGAGCAGTACTTC

d_call: NA
clone_size: NA
j_call: TRBJ1-5
v_call: TRBV19
cdr3_aa: CASSRGKQTLNQPQHF
cdr3_nt: TGTGCCAGCAGCCGGGGGAAACAGACTCTCAATCAGCCCCAGCATTTT

d_call: TRBD1
clone_size: NA
j_call: TRBJ1-1
v_call: TRBV5-1
cdr3_aa: CASSPDRGQNTEAFF
cdr3_nt: TGCGCCAGCAGCCCGGACAGGGGACAGAACACTGAAGCTTTCTTT

d_call: NA
clone_size: NA
j_call: TRBJ2-7
v_call: TRBV12-3/TRBV12-4
cdr3_aa: CASSLWGENYTYEQYF
cdr3_nt: TGTGCCAGCAGTTTATGGGGTGAGAACTACACCTACGAGCAGTACTTC

d_call: NA
clone_size: NA
j_call: TRBJ1-5
v_call: TRBV3-1
cdr3_aa: CASSLRSVSRSNQPQHF
cdr3_nt: TGTGCCAGCAGCCTTAGGAGTGTTTCGAGGAGCAATCAGCCCCAGCATTTT

d_call: NA
clone_size: few
j_call: TRBJ1-3
v_call: TRBV6-2/TRBV6-3
cdr3_aa: CASSYRPDSGNTIYF
cdr3_nt: TGTGCCAGCAGTTATAGGCCAGACTCTGGAAACACCATATATTTT

d_call: NA
clone_size: few
j_call: TRBJ1-5
v_call: TRBV5-1
cdr3_aa: CASSPGVVNQPQHF
cdr3_nt: TGCGCCAGCAGCCCAGGGGTGGTCAATCAGCCCCAGCATTTT

d_call: NA
clone_size: few
j_call: TRBJ1-1
v_call: TRBV20-1
cdr3_aa: CSASRGSEGAFF
cdr3_nt: TGCAGTGCTAGTAGGGGTTCCGAGGGAGCTTTCTTT

d_call: NA
clone_size: NA
j_call: TRBJ1-2
v_call: TRBV12-3/TRBV12-4
cdr3_aa: CATSNYGYTF
cdr3_nt: TGTGCCACAAGTAACTATGGCTACACCTTC

d_call: NA
clone_size: NA
j_call: TRBJ1-5
v_call: TRBV6-5
cdr3_aa: CASSSPGLGQPQHF
cdr3_nt: TGTGCCAGCAGTTCCCCGGGACTTGGTCAGCCCCAGCATTTT

d_call: TRBD2
clone_size: NA
j_call: TRBJ2-7
v_call: TRBV20-1
cdr3_aa: CSARSGGLAGPEQYF
cdr3_nt: TGCAGTGCTAGGTCCGGGGGGCTAGCGGGACCCGAGCAGTACTTC

d_call: NA
clone_size: few
j_call: TRBJ1-1
v_call: TRBV24-1
cdr3_aa: CATSEGPEAFF
cdr3_nt: TGTGCCACCAGTGAGGGCCCTGAAGCTTTCTTT

d_call: NA
clone_size: many
j_call: TRBJ1-2
v_call: TRBV12-3/TRBV12-4
cdr3_aa: CASSRIHYGYTF
cdr3_nt: TGTGCCAGCAGCCGAATCCACTATGGCTACACCTTC

d_call: TRBD2
clone_size: NA
j_call: TRBJ2-7
v_call: TRBV7-3
cdr3_aa: CASSLDGLAGDYEQYF
cdr3_nt: TGTGCCAGCAGCTTAGATGGCCTAGCGGGGGATTACGAGCAGTACTTC

d_call: NA
clone_size: NA
j_call: TRBJ2-5
v_call: TRBV3-1
cdr3_aa: CASSQVRMAEETQYF
cdr3_nt: TGTGCCAGCAGCCAAGTACGGATGGCTGAGGAGACCCAGTACTTC

d_call: NA
clone_size: few
j_call: TRBJ1-2
v_call: TRBV30
cdr3_aa: CAWTREAVYGYTF
cdr3_nt: TGTGCCTGGACCCGGGAGGCGGTTTATGGCTACACCTTC

d_call: TRBD1
clone_size: NA
j_call: TRBJ1-2
v_call: TRBV6-1
cdr3_aa: CAGSPLDRDYGYTF
cdr3_nt: TGTGCCGGCAGCCCATTGGACAGGGACTATGGCTACACCTTC

d_call: TRBD1
clone_size: few
j_call: TRBJ2-5
v_call: TRBV6-2/TRBV6-3
cdr3_aa: CASTPDRAQETQYF
cdr3_nt: TGTGCCAGCACCCCAGACAGGGCCCAAGAGACCCAGTACTTC

d_call: NA
clone_size: many
j_call: TRBJ1-1
v_call: TRBV12-3/TRBV12-4
cdr3_aa: CASSADRGAFMNTEAFF
cdr3_nt: TGTGCCAGCAGTGCCGACCGCGGAGCCTTCATGAACACTGAAGCTTTCTTT

d_call: TRBD1
clone_size: few
j_call: TRBJ2-7
v_call: TRBV5-1
cdr3_aa: CASSLDRGEDEQYF
cdr3_nt: TGCGCCAGCAGCTTGGACAGGGGTGAGGACGAGCAGTACTTC

d_call: NA
clone_size: few
j_call: TRBJ1-6
v_call: TRBV28
cdr3_aa: CASSLRGIKNSPLHF
cdr3_nt: TGTGCCAGCAGTTTACGGGGCATTAAGAATTCACCCCTCCACTTT

d_call: NA
clone_size: few
j_call: TRBJ2-2
v_call: TRBV28
cdr3_aa: CASSAGPNTGELFF
cdr3_nt: TGTGCCAGCAGCGCAGGGCCGAACACCGGGGAGCTGTTTTTT

d_call: TRBD1
clone_size: NA
j_call: TRBJ2-7
v_call: TRBV9
cdr3_aa: CASSVRGGPGQGNEQYF
cdr3_nt: TGTGCCAGCAGCGTTCGTGGGGGGCCGGGACAGGGTAACGAGCAGTACTTC

d_call: NA
clone_size: few
j_call: TRBJ2-2
v_call: TRBV6-2/TRBV6-3
cdr3_aa: CASSSTTAPGLPLVPDYGELFF
cdr3_nt: TGTGCCAGCAGCTCAACAACCGCCCCAGGCCTCCCGCTAGTCCCGGACTACGGGGAGCTGTTTTTT

d_call: NA
clone_size: NA
j_call: TRBJ1-2
v_call: TRBV29-1
cdr3_aa: CSVPFGNYGYTF
cdr3_nt: TGCAGCGTCCCCTTTGGAAACTATGGCTACACCTTC

d_call: TRBD1
clone_size: NA
j_call: TRBJ1-5
v_call: TRBV29-1
cdr3_aa: CSVRTGKDQPQHF
cdr3_nt: TGCAGCGTTCGGACAGGGAAGGATCAGCCCCAGCATTTT

d_call: NA
clone_size: NA
j_call: TRBJ1-5
v_call: TRBV19
cdr3_aa: CASRTGGALTQPQHF
cdr3_nt: TGTGCCAGTAGAACTGGGGGGGCCCTTACGCAGCCCCAGCATTTT

d_call: NA
clone_size: NA
j_call: TRBJ1-4
v_call: TRBV5-1
cdr3_aa: CASAAYSVATNEKLFF
cdr3_nt: TGCGCCAGCGCGGCATATTCAGTTGCAACTAATGAAAAACTGTTTTTT

d_call: NA
clone_size: few
j_call: TRBJ1-4
v_call: TRBV5-5
cdr3_aa: CASSLSGSGEKLFF
cdr3_nt: TGTGCCAGCAGCTTGTCTGGGAGCGGAGAAAAACTGTTTTTT

d_call: NA
clone_size: NA
j_call: TRBJ1-5
v_call: TRBV30
cdr3_aa: CAWSEQGFLNGQPQHF
cdr3_nt: TGTGCCTGGAGTGAACAGGGCTTCCTTAACGGGCAGCCCCAGCATTTT

d_call: NA
clone_size: few
j_call: TRBJ2-6
v_call: TRBV10-3
cdr3_aa: CAIGGGGQGSSGANVLTF
cdr3_nt: TGTGCCATCGGAGGAGGGGGGCAGGGTAGCTCTGGGGCCAACGTCCTGACTTTC

d_call: TRBD2
clone_size: once
j_call: TRBJ2-3
v_call: TRBV2
cdr3_aa: CASWGLAGGLSTDTQYF
cdr3_nt: TGTGCCAGCTGGGGACTAGCGGGAGGGCTGAGCACAGATACGCAGTATTTT

d_call: NA
clone_size: many
j_call: TRBJ1-2
v_call: TRBV5-4
cdr3_aa: CASSFPGGGYTF
cdr3_nt: TGTGCCAGCAGCTTTCCCGGCGGGGGCTACACCTTC